Reported below is one T cell receptor (beta chain). Its antigen remains unidentified. V lost 3 bases, J lost 6 bases, and 15 bases stayed unmatched. CDR3 length: 19 amino acids. CDR1 and CDR2 from the germline V gene are LGHNA and YSLEER. 13 Jbeta primers and 60 Vbeta primers were used for the PCR. Clones were read by immunoSEQ multiplex PCR, and TCRdb kept only the in-frame ones, dropping some. The sample consists of roughly 130,000 clones, 70% to 85% of them appearing once. The data originate from a study of cytomegalovirus exposure and HLA in healthy donors. Overall study results and limits: In a later analysis, most CMV-associated TCR beta chains appeared HLA-restricted.

The TCR sequence derives from a boy younger than 10 in good health and CMV-seronegative. The chain links TRBV4-3 to TRBJ2-1; 12 bases map to TRBD1. The specimen was PBMCs. CDR3 amino acids: CASSQAGTGGSHGINEQFF. The DNA of the CDR3 is TGCGCCAGCAGCCAGGCCGGGACAGGGGGCTCACACGGTATCAATGAGCAGTTCTTC.